Listed below are T cell receptor beta chains from one sample, sequenced in a study of post-analysis software for immune sequencing data. TCRdb ran MiXCR on the PCR reads and lists one entry per CDR3 protein. The profile shows 350,000 to 450,000 distinct CDR3 sequences, approximately 37% of them singletons. The specimen was blood. Receptors originate from a girl aged 2-9 years with multiple sclerosis. Both conserved end residues are part of each CDR3. The order of the fields is CDR3 protein, CDR3 DNA, J gene, clone size, V gene, D gene. The D gene is left open where the match is weak. Size tells how often a clone was seen (once, few, many) or the class of an expanded clone, and some rows leave it out.

CDR3: CASRRGPSTDTQYF
DNA: TGTGCCAGCAGACGGGGGCCTAGCACAGATACGCAGTATTTT
J: TRBJ2-3
size: NA
V: TRBV2
D: NA

CDR3: CSARRPGLAGVPFEPSSTDTQYF
DNA: TGCAGTGCTCGTCGACCTGGACTAGCGGGAGTCCCCTTCGAACCATCCAGCACAGATACGCAGTATTTT
J: TRBJ2-3
size: few
V: TRBV20-1
D: TRBD2

CDR3: CASRPGTGETEAFF
DNA: TGTGCCAGCAGACCCGGGACAGGGGAGACTGAAGCTTTCTTT
J: TRBJ1-1
size: NA
V: TRBV6-5
D: TRBD1

CDR3: CASSPRTSGSSGANVLTF
DNA: TGTGCCAGCAGCCCAAGGACTAGCGGCAGCTCTGGGGCCAACGTCCTGACTTTC
J: TRBJ2-6
size: few
V: TRBV7-8
D: TRBD2

CDR3: CASSSFGNRKYEQYF
DNA: TGTGCCAGCAGCTCCTTCGGGAATCGGAAATACGAGCAGTACTTC
J: TRBJ2-7
size: NA
V: TRBV11-2
D: NA

CDR3: CVSSFLGDPDTQYF
DNA: TGTGTCAGCAGTTTCCTCGGGGACCCAGATACGCAGTATTTT
J: TRBJ2-3
size: NA
V: TRBV12-3/TRBV12-4
D: NA

CDR3: CASSSDIVNEQFF
DNA: TGTGCCAGCAGTTCAGACATCGTTAATGAGCAGTTCTTC
J: TRBJ2-1
size: NA
V: TRBV12-3/TRBV12-4
D: NA

CDR3: CASSFMAGSTDTQYF
DNA: TGTGCCAGCAGTTTTATGGCAGGCAGCACAGATACGCAGTATTTT
J: TRBJ2-3
size: few
V: TRBV12-3/TRBV12-4
D: NA

CDR3: CASSTGSSYERYF
DNA: TGTGCCAGCAGTACGGGGAGCTCCTACGAGCGGTACTTC
J: TRBJ2-7
size: NA
V: TRBV12-3/TRBV12-4
D: NA

CDR3: CSAGGTATYEQYF
DNA: TGCAGTGCAGGGGGGACGGCCACCTACGAGCAGTACTTC
J: TRBJ2-7
size: NA
V: TRBV20-1
D: NA

CDR3: CASRTDRAFYEQYF
DNA: TGTGCCAGCAGAACGGACAGGGCTTTTTACGAGCAGTACTTC
J: TRBJ2-7
size: few
V: TRBV28
D: TRBD1

CDR3: CASRPWTGGFSYEQYF
DNA: TGTGCCAGCAGACCTTGGACAGGGGGGTTCTCCTACGAGCAGTACTTC
J: TRBJ2-7
size: NA
V: TRBV11-2
D: TRBD1

CDR3: CASSLGSGVYEQYF
DNA: TGTGCCAGCAGCTTAGGTAGCGGGGTGTACGAGCAGTACTTC
J: TRBJ2-7
size: few
V: TRBV7-2
D: TRBD2

CDR3: CASSPSTGRGAGANVRTF
DNA: TGTGCCAGCAGTCCCTCGACAGGGAGAGGTGCTGGGGCCAACGTCCGGACTTTC
J: TRBJ2-6
size: NA
V: TRBV28
D: TRBD1

CDR3: CASSCGGSLNEQFF
DNA: TGTGCCAGCAGTTGCGGTGGCAGCCTTAATGAGCAGTTCTTC
J: TRBJ2-1
size: NA
V: TRBV27
D: NA

CDR3: CASSLVGSDNEKLFF
DNA: TGTGCCAGCAGCTTAGTGGGCAGCGATAATGAAAAACTGTTTTTT
J: TRBJ1-4
size: NA
V: TRBV7-2
D: NA

CDR3: CASSEGPRGYTF
DNA: TGTGCCAGCAGTGAGGGACCTCGGGGCTACACCTTC
J: TRBJ1-2
size: NA
V: TRBV6-1
D: NA

CDR3: CASIQRFGNEQFF
DNA: TGCGCCAGCATCCAAAGGTTCGGCAATGAGCAGTTCTTC
J: TRBJ2-1
size: NA
V: TRBV5-1
D: NA

CDR3: CASSLFPHEQFF
DNA: TGTGCCAGCAGTTTATTTCCCCATGAGCAGTTCTTC
J: TRBJ2-1
size: NA
V: TRBV28
D: NA

CDR3: CASSGLRNNEQFF
DNA: TGCGCCAGCAGCGGGTTACGGAACAATGAGCAGTTCTTC
J: TRBJ2-1
size: few
V: TRBV5-1
D: NA

CDR3: CAISALAGVRETQYF
DNA: TGTGCCATCAGTGCCTTAGCGGGAGTACGGGAGACCCAGTACTTC
J: TRBJ2-5
size: few
V: TRBV10-3
D: TRBD2

CDR3: CASSLNPGGLASKQYF
DNA: TGTGCCAGCAGCTTAAATCCTGGTGGACTAGCGAGCAAGCAGTACTTC
J: TRBJ2-7
size: NA
V: TRBV11-2
D: TRBD2

CDR3: CASSVPGQGYEQYF
DNA: TGTGCCAGCAGCGTCCCCGGACAGGGGTACGAGCAGTACTTC
J: TRBJ2-7
size: few
V: TRBV7-2
D: TRBD1

CDR3: CASSPQAAVNTDTQYF
DNA: TGTGCCAGCAGCCCGCAAGCAGCGGTTAACACAGATACGCAGTATTTT
J: TRBJ2-3
size: NA
V: TRBV7-3
D: NA

CDR3: CASSLVGTAGNEQYF
DNA: TGTGCCAGCAGCTTAGTGGGGACCGCGGGGAACGAGCAGTACTTC
J: TRBJ2-7
size: NA
V: TRBV7-9
D: NA

CDR3: CAIRPALSRNGGEQYF
DNA: TGTGCCATCAGACCGGCATTATCACGGAACGGGGGCGAGCAGTACTTC
J: TRBJ2-7
size: NA
V: TRBV10-3
D: NA

CDR3: CASSLTLQGGNEQFF
DNA: TGCGCCAGCAGCTTGACCCTACAGGGAGGCAATGAGCAGTTCTTC
J: TRBJ2-1
size: NA
V: TRBV10-1
D: NA

CDR3: CASWALYGYTF
DNA: TGTGCCAGTTGGGCCTTATATGGCTACACCTTC
J: TRBJ1-2
size: few
V: TRBV6-5
D: NA